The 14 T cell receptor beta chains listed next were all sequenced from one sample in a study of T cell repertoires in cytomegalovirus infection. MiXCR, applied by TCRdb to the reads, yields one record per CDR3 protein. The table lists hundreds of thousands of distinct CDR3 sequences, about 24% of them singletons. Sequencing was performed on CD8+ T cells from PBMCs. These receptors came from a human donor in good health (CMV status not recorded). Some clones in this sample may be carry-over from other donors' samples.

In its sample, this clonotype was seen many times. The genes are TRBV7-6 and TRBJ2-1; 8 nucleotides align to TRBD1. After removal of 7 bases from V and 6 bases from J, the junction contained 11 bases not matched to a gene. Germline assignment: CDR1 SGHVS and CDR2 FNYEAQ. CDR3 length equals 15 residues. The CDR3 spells CASTLLGDRPNEQFF. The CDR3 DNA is TGTGCCAGCACCCTTCTTGGGGACAGGCCCAATGAGCAGTTCTTC.

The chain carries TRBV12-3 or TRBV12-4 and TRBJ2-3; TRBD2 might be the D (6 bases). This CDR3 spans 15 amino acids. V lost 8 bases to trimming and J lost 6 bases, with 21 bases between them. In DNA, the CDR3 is TGTGCCAGCTGCTCGACCGGGACCGCGGGGGATACGCAGTATTTT. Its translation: CASCSTGTAGDTQYF.

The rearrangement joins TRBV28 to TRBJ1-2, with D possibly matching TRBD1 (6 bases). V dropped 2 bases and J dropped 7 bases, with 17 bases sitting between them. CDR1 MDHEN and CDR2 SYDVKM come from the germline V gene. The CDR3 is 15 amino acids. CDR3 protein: CASSLRGDTMSGYTF. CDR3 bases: TGTGCCAGCAGTTTAAGGGGGGACACAATGTCTGGCTACACCTTC.

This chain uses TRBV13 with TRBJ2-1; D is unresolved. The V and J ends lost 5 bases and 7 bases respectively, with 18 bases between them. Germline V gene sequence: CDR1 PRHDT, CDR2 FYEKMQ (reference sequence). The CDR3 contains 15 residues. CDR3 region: CASSPPDARWNEQFF. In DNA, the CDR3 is TGTGCCAGCAGCCCCCCGGACGCCAGGTGGAATGAGCAGTTCTTC.

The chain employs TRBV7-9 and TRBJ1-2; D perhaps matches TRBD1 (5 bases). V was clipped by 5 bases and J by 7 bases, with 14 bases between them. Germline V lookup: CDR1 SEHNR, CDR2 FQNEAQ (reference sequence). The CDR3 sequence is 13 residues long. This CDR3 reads CASSDGTQGGYTF. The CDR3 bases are TGTGCCAGCAGCGACGGGACTCAGGGTGGCTACACCTTC.

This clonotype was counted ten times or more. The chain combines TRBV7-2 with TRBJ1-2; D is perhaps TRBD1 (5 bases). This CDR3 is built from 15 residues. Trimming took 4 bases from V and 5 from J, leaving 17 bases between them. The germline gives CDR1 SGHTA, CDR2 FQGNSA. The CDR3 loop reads CASSSGGKSAYGYTF. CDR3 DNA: TGTGCCAGCAGCTCCGGGGGGAAATCTGCGTATGGCTACACCTTC.

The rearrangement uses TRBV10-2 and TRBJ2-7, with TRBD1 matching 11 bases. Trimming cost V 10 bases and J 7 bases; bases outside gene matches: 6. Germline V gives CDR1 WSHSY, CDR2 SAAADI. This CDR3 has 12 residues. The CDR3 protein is CATGQGAGEQYF. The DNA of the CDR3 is TGCGCCACCGGACAGGGGGCTGGGGAGCAGTACTTC.

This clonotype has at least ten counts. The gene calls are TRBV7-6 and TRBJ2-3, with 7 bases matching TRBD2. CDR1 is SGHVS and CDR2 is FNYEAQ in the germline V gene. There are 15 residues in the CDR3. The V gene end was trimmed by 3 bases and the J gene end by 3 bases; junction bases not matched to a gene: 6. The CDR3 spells CASSFGGGSTDTQYF. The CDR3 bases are TGTGCCAGCAGCTTTGGCGGGGGATCGACAGATACGCAGTATTTT.

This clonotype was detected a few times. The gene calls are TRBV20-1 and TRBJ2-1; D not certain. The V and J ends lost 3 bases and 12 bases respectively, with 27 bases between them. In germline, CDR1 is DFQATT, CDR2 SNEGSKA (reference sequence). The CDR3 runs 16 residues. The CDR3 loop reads CSARDLKDGVNPGQFF. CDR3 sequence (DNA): TGCAGTGCTAGGGATTTGAAGGACGGTGTTAATCCCGGGCAGTTCTTC.

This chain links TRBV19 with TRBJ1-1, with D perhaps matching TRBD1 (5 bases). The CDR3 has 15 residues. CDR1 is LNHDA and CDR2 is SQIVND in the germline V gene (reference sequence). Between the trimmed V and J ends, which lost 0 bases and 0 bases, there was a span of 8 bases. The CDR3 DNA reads TGTGCCAGTAGTATAGATCAGGGACTGAACACTGAAGCTTTCTTT. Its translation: CASSIDQGLNTEAFF.

The CDR3 region has the DNA TGTGCCAGCAGTTTTGATATGACCGGGGAGCTGTTTTTT. Its protein product is CASSFDMTGELFF. This sequence joins TRBV27 and TRBJ2-2; D ambiguous. This CDR3 has 13 amino acids. CDR1 is MNHEY, CDR2 SMNVEV, per germline (reference sequence). The germline V and J ends were trimmed by 3 bases and 5 bases, with 7 bases remaining between them.

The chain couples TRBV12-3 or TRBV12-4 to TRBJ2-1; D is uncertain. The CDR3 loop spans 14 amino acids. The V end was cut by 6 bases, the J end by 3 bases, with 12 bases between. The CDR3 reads CASRTLGYYNEQFF. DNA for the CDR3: TGTGCCAGCAGGACTCTCGGCTACTACAATGAGCAGTTCTTC.

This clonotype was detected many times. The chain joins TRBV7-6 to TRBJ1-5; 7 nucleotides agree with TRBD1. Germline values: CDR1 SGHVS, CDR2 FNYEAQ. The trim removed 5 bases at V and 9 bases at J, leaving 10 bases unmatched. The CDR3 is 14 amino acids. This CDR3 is CASSLTGDLRPQHF. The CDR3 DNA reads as TGTGCCAGCAGCCTCACAGGGGATTTGCGGCCCCAGCATTTT.

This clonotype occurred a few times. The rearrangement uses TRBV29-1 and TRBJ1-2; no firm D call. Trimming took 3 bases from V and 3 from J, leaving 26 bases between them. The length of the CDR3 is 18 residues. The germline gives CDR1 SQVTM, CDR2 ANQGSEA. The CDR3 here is CSVEQISDYPTSYYGYTF. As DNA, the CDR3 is TGCAGCGTTGAGCAGATAAGCGACTACCCCACTTCTTACTATGGCTACACCTTC.